This T cell receptor beta chain emerged from a study of shared clonotypes between healthy human individuals. Study-wide results and limits: When compared with the clonotypes that were shared by all four sorted-subset donors, the non-shared clonotypes turned out to have lower generation probabilities.

Clones were read by immunoSEQ multiplex PCR, and TCRdb kept only the in-frame ones, dropping some. This sample has 2 million to 2.5 million clones; about 92% occur once, and the top ten carry over 1.5%. With respect to this clone: Its antigen is unknown.

Germline-derived CDR1 and CDR2 are LNHDA and SQIVND (reference sequence). Losses at the gene ends were 1 base for V and 3 bases for J; bases not matched to a gene: 3. The CDR3 runs to 15 residues. Naivety among CD8 cells was defined by CD45RO negativity and positive CCR7 selection, thereby excluding terminally differentiated effector memory CD45RA+ cells. This TCR came from a young man in good health. Some clones in this sample may be carry-over from other donors' samples. This chain connects TRBV19 to TRBJ2-3; 8 nucleotides align to TRBD2. The sequencing sample was made of naive CD8+ T cells from PBMCs. Written as DNA, the CDR3 is TGTGCCAGTAGTATAGTGGCTAGCGGGACAGATACGCAGTATTTT. It specifies CASSIVASGTDTQYF.